One and the same sample provided the 15 T cell receptor beta chains below, sequenced in a study of T cells after yellow fever vaccination (dated 2019 in TCRdb). Preparation of the library involved 5' RACE. TCRdb lists the instrument as Illumina HiSeq 2500. The public reads were quality trimmed at Q25 with fastp and then assembled into clones with MiXCR by TCRdb, keeping productive beta chains. Entries that share a CDR3 protein sequence are merged under the most common genes and DNA. For this sample there are roughly 74,000 distinct CDR3 sequences; roughly 6.9% appear just once. The ten largest make up around 32% of the sample. The treatment or condition label of this sample denotes: live attenuated yellow fever vaccine strain. The sample was CD8+ T cells sorted from PBMCs, taken 5 days after the first yellow fever vaccination. The receptors here all came from a young man who received the YFV17D yellow fever vaccine.

This clonotype was counted many times. The rearrangement joins TRBV5-1 to TRBJ2-1; 7 nucleotides match TRBD1. This CDR3 is built from 14 residues. Germline loops: CDR1 SGHRS, CDR2 YFSETQ. Losses at the gene ends were 0 bases for V and 8 bases for J; bases not matched to a gene: 5. CDR3 residues: CASSLEGAPDEQFF. The CDR3 DNA sequence: TGCGCCAGCAGCTTGGAGGGGGCCCCCGATGAGCAGTTCTTC.

This rearrangement joins TRBV9 to TRBJ2-5, with 8 positions matching TRBD2. J was trimmed by 5 bases and V by 3 bases; bases with no gene match: 6. This CDR3 contains 14 residues. Germline assignment: CDR1 SGDLS and CDR2 YYNGEE. The CDR3 sequence: CASSGLAGMETQYF. Here the CDR3 DNA reads TGTGCCAGCAGCGGGTTAGCGGGGATGGAGACCCAGTACTTC.

With respect to this clonotype: This may come from a read error, since a much larger clone is one base off. V usage is TRBV27 and J usage is TRBJ1-5, with 8 nucleotides matching TRBD1. The CDR3 spans 14 residues. Germline-derived CDR1 and CDR2 are MNHEY and SMNVEV (reference sequence). The DNA of the CDR3 is TGTGCCAGCTGTGACAGGGGCGGCAATCAGCCCCAGAATTTT. Translating it yields CASCDRGGNQPQNF.

This clonotype occurred a few times. Written as DNA, the CDR3 is TGCAGTGCTCCGACGGAGTTAGCGGGGCAGCCCCCTGGGGAGACCCAGTACTTC. Protein sequence: CSAPTELAGQPPGETQYF. This chain links TRBV20-1 with TRBJ2-5; 8 bases align to TRBD2. V dropped 5 bases and J dropped 5; count of bases not matched to a gene: 22. In germline, CDR1 is DFQATT, CDR2 SNEGSKA (reference sequence). The CDR3 extends over 18 amino acids.

In this sample, this clonotype turned up a few times. This sequence joins TRBV6-1 and TRBJ1-6; 7 bases align to TRBD1. Per germline, CDR1 MNHNS and CDR2 SASEGT. This CDR3 spans 18 amino acids. V lost 8 bases to trimming and J lost 4 bases; unmatched junction nucleotides: 17. CDR3: CASPLTGTPLLYNSPLHF. In DNA, the CDR3 is TGTGCCAGCCCGCTGACAGGGACACCCCTTCTTTATAATTCACCCCTCCACTTT.

This clonotype has at least ten counts. This chain uses TRBV7-9 with TRBJ2-1, with unresolved D. The CDR3 contains 14 residues. With 6 bases removed from V and 8 bases from J, the gap between germline ends came to 17 bases. Germline V gene data show CDR1 as SEHNR and CDR2 as FQNEAQ (reference sequence). CDR3 sequence (DNA): TGTGCCAGCAGTACCCCAGGAAAACGGCATGAGCAGTTCTTC. Amino acids: CASSTPGKRHEQFF.

This clonotype has a handful of counts. This rearrangement joins TRBV18 to TRBJ2-3; D is possibly TRBD1 (6 bases). The CDR3 is 15 residues long. V was trimmed by 3 bases and J by 2 bases, leaving 12 bases between them. Germline CDR1 and CDR2: KGHSH and LQKENI. The CDR3 region has the DNA TGTGCCAGCTCACCCAGGGGACGGGCCACAGATACGCAGTATTTT. It encodes CASSPRGRATDTQYF. The full variable domain, rest sourced from reference TRBV18 and TRBJ2-3, is NAGVMQNPRHLVRRRGQEARLRCSPMKGHSHVYWYRQLPEEGLKFMVYLQKENIIDESGMPKERFSAEFPKEGPSILRIQQVVRGDSAAYFCASSPRGRATDTQYFGPGTRLTVL.

The chain joins TRBV10-3 to TRBJ2-7, with no clear D. The CDR3 length is 14 residues. V was pared by 3 bases and J by 4 bases, with 13 bases between. Germline V gene data show CDR1 as ENHRY and CDR2 as SYGVKD. DNA of the CDR3: TGTGCCATCAGTGATCTAGAGAAGCAGTACGAGCAGTACTTC. Translation: CAISDLEKQYEQYF.

This clonotype was found a few times. The chain combines TRBV12-3 or TRBV12-4 with TRBJ2-5; D tentatively fits TRBD1 or TRBD2 (5 bases each). This CDR3 is built from 16 residues. Deletions cut 5 bases from V and 2 bases from J, with 18 bases between. CDR3 nucleotide sequence: TGTGCCAGCAGTGCCCCCGGGACGACGGCTCAAGAGACCCAGTACTTC. This translates into CASSAPGTTAQETQYF.

This clonotype is judged medium-sized (0.01 to 0.1%). V gene TRBV5-6 combines with J gene TRBJ2-1; the D gene is possibly TRBD2 (5 bases). Trimming took off 2 bases at V and 9 bases at J, with 15 bases between the two ends. Germline V lookup: CDR1 SGHDT, CDR2 YYEEEE. The CDR3 consists of 14 residues. The CDR3 nucleotides are TGTGCCAGCAGCTTTGGTCATTATCGGGGTGAGCAGTTCTTC. This translates into CASSFGHYRGEQFF.

This sequence joins TRBV6-5 and TRBJ2-1; no firm D call. V was trimmed by 4 bases and J by 10 bases, leaving 17 bases between them. Germline CDR1 reads MNHEY; CDR2 reads SVGAGI. The CDR3 is 14 residues long. The CDR3, as DNA: TGTGCCAGCAGTTTTCTCCTCGATGGAGACGAGCAGTTCTTC. Translating it yields CASSFLLDGDEQFF.

CDR3: CASSLQEAEEAFF. The DNA of the CDR3 is TGTGCCAGCAGCCTACAGGAAGCCGAGGAAGCTTTCTTT. This chain connects TRBV7-9 to TRBJ1-1; maybe TRBD1 (5 bases). Deletions cut 5 bases from V and 8 bases from J, with 15 bases between. The germline V gene encodes CDR1 SEHNR and CDR2 FQNEAQ (reference sequence). This CDR3 region has 13 residues. The full variable domain, its missing parts supplied by reference TRBV7-9 and TRBJ1-1, is DTGVSQNPRHKITKRGQNVTFRCDPISEHNRLYWYRQTLGQGPEFLTYFQNEAQLEKSRLLSDRFSAERPKGSFSTLEIQRTEQGDSAMYLCASSLQEAEEAFFGQGTRLTVV.

This clonotype was detected only a few times. The V and J genes are TRBV7-2 and TRBJ2-3, with 10 bases identical to TRBD2. In germline, CDR1 is SGHTA, CDR2 FQGNSA. CDR3 length: 15 amino acids. V trimming: 3 bases; J trimming: 2 bases; junction bases outside the gene matches: 2. As DNA, the CDR3 is TGTGCCAGCAGCTTTCTAGCGGGGGACACAGATACGCAGTATTTT. Translated, it gives CASSFLAGDTDTQYF.

V gene TRBV27 combines with J gene TRBJ2-7; D may be TRBD1 (5 bases). The CDR3 covers 15 residues. Germline values: CDR1 MNHEY, CDR2 SMNVEV (reference sequence). Trimming removed 2 bases from V and 0 bases from J, with 11 bases in between. The DNA of the CDR3 is TGTGCCAGCAGTTTAAAGGGGTTAAGCTCCTACGAGCAGTACTTC. It specifies CASSLKGLSSYEQYF.

This clonotype was counted between two and nine times. The rearrangement joins TRBV2 to TRBJ1-2; D is unclear. V lost 8 bases to trimming and J lost 8 bases, with 9 bases between them. The germline V gene encodes CDR1 SNHLY and CDR2 FYNNEI. This CDR3 region has 10 residues. This CDR3 reads CASVAGGYTF. The DNA for the CDR3 is TGTGCCAGCGTAGCCGGGGGCTACACCTTC.